This T cell receptor (beta chain) was recorded in a study of T cell responses to AZD1222 COVID-19 vaccine. General study points: As reported, nearly half of all spike-specific TCRs target variant regions that are unmutated. Repertoire sampling occurred only after the peak T cell response. Donors were mostly white British, more females; clonal diversity possibly underestimated. Only a handful of individuals given AZD1222 were seropositive at baseline.

Comments on this clone: Its antigen is as yet unknown.

Assay used: immunoSEQ multiplex PCR; TCRdb lists only in-frame clones, some missing. This sample has about 93,000 clones, with under 90% found just once. This CDR3 region has 16 residues. This rearrangement joins TRBV21-1 to TRBJ1-4; the DNA was not used to check the table's D call, TRBD1. TRBV21-1 is described as a pseudogene. This sequence was found in an adult in good health. The sample here was peripheral blood, taken on day 0 of MenACWY control vaccination. CDR3 sequence: CASSGNGTGGKEKLFF. CDR3 sequence (DNA): TGTGCCAGCAGCGGGAATGGGACAGGGGGTAAAGAAAAACTGTTTTTT.